This is a list of T cell receptor beta chains from one sample in a study of T cells in narcolepsy. TCRdb keeps only in-frame clones here, not all; method: immunoSEQ multiplex PCR. The repertoire includes under 35,000 clones, 83% of them detected once, and about 0.62% sits in the top ten. The sequenced sample was memory (CD45RA-) CD4+ T cells from blood. The receptors were sampled from a human donor in good health. The CDR3 runs from the conserved cysteine through the conserved F or W.

v_call cdr3_aa
TRBV10-3 CATHGDTNTGELFF
TRBV23-1 CASSQIVDRSGNTEAFF
TRBV5-6 CASSLVQGTDTQYF
TRBV2 CASSETTGLSGYTF
TRBV28 CASNPGTGVRETQYF
TRBV30 CAWSVRRGYEKLFF
TRBV5-6 CASSFGHLGGTNEKLFF
TRBV28 CASSLGGPGELFF
TRBV7-2 CASSPTGGYGAFF
TRBV14 CASSFDRGRRETQYF
TRBV18 CASSPGGGGDAGYTF
TRBV7-8 CASSGWTGGYSRGNQPQHF
TRBV6-5 CASRTGLVINGELFF
TRBV5-1 CASSERAGGYGYTF
TRBV6-1 CASSEESYQPQHF
TRBV7-2 CASSLGGGLGYNEQFF
TRBV10-3 CAISGLGQAGNTIYF
TRBV14 CASSYRDRGQFF
TRBV6-5 CASTPAAWWEQYF
TRBV7-8 CASSLASGGVDEQFF
TRBV2 CASSVNRGSTYEQYF
TRBV7-9 CASSLSRVGGLTTNEKLFF
TRBV5-4 CASSLDPGSYGYTF
TRBV7-8 CASSRRDRDYNEQFF
TRBV13 CASSLMGRGGTEAFF
TRBV6-5 CASRGTGGNTIYF
TRBV30 CAWEREGLTEAFF
TRBV7-8 CASSFRDTYNEQFF
TRBV9 CASSVPRPGSGTGELFF
TRBV7-2 CASSLERIGYYGYTF